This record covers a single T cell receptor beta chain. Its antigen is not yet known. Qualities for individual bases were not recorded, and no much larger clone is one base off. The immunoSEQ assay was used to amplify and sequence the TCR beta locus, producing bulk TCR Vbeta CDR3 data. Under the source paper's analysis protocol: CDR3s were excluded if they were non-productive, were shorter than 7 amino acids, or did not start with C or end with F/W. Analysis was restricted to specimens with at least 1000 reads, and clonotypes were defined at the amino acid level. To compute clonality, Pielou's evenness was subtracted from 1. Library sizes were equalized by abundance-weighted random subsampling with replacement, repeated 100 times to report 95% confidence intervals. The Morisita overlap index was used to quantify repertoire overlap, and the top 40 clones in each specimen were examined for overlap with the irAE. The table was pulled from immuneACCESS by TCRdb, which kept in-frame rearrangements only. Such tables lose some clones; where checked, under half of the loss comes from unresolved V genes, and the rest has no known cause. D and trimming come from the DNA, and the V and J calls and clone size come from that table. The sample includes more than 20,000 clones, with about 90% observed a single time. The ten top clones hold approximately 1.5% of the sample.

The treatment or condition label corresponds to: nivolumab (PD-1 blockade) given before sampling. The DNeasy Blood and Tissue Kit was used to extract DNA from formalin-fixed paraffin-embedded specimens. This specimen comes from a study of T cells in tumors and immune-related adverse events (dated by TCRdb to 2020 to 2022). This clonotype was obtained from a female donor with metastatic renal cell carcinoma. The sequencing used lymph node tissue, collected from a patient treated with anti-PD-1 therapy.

The bases read TGTGCCAGCAGTATTTCACCTTACGAGCAGTACTTC. Protein translation: CASSISPYEQYF. The rearranged chain carries TRBV2 and TRBJ2-7; no D gene is confidently identified. CDR1 and CDR2 were assigned from the germline V gene as SNHLY and FYNNEI. V loses 5 bases, J loses 4 bases, and the germline ends lie 9 bases apart. The CDR3 goes from the cysteine to the phenylalanine over 12 residues. This entry keeps only the CDR3 DNA: 36 bases, framed from base 1.